Described below is a single TCR beta chain sequence and its context. Antigen specificity is unknown. This entry is derived from a study of shared clonotypes between healthy human individuals. Broader study findings: Clonotype sharing across donors was expected to vary with sequencing depth.

This table comes from immunoSEQ multiplex PCR, and its TCRdb copy is limited to in-frame clones, with some not included. The table records approximately 1.1 million clones, 78% of them present only once. The specimen sequenced was memory CD4+ T cells from PBMCs. The subset: CD45RA-negative fraction. This sequence was found in a man between 18 and 29 years old in good health. Some clones in this sample may be carry-over from other donors' samples.

In nucleotides, the CDR3 is TGTGCCAGCAGTCCTATACCCCCCGGGGGTTATAGCAATCAGCCCCAGCATTTT. The encoded protein is CASSPIPPGGYSNQPQHF. This chain connects TRBV27 to TRBJ1-5, with D possibly TRBD1 on 5 matching bases. There are 18 residues in the CDR3. In germline, CDR1 is MNHEY, CDR2 SMNVEV (reference sequence). V was pared by 5 bases and J by 0 bases, with 20 bases between.